Listed below are T cell receptor beta chains from one sample, sequenced in a study of control samples from healthy donors and cancer patients. Libraries were prepared by immunoSEQ multiplex PCR; TCRdb keeps only in-frame clonotypes and omits some of them. The table includes about 120,000 clones, 85% to 90% detected once. The source material was PBMCs. Receptors originate from a woman between 45 and 65 years old with colorectal cancer. CDR3s include the opening cysteine and the closing phenylalanine or tryptophan. D genes are given only for firm matches. Where a row states a size, it is once, few, many or the class of an expanded clone; other rows omit it.

>TRBV30|TRBJ1-1|few|.
TGTGCCTGGAGTTGGCTTAGGGGTGTTGAAGCTTTCTTT
CAWSWLRGVEAFF
>TRBV4-1|TRBJ2-7|.|.
TGCGCCAGCAGCCAAGCGGCGGAGAGCGCCTACGAGCAGTACTTC
CASSQAAESAYEQYF
>TRBV12-3/TRBV12-4|TRBJ1-1|.|.
TGTGCCAATAAAAGGACATCACCTGAAGCTTTCTTT
CANKRTSPEAFF
>TRBV18|TRBJ2-5|.|TRBD1
TGTGCCAGCTCACCCTTTGGGGCAGGGGGACGAGAGACCCAGTACTTC
CASSPFGAGGRETQYF
>TRBV5-1|TRBJ1-3|.|TRBD1
TGCGCCAGCAGCTTGACACAGGGGAGGGGAAACACCATATATTTT
CASSLTQGRGNTIYF
>TRBV27|TRBJ2-7|.|TRBD2
TGTGCCAGCAGTTTTTATTCAGCGGGAGGGGGGCGTTACGAGCAGTACTTC
CASSFYSAGGGRYEQYF
>TRBV23-1|TRBJ1-1|.|.
TGCTTAGTCATGAACACTGAAGCTTTCTTT
CLVMNTEAFF
>TRBV12-2|TRBJ1-5|.|.
TGTGCAAGTCGCTTAGCGACAGGGTATCAGCCCCAGCATTTT
CASRLATGYQPQHF
>TRBV7-9|TRBJ2-3|.|.
TGTGCCAGCAGCCCCCGCGATACGCAGTATTTT
CASSPRDTQYF
>TRBV4-1|TRBJ1-1|few|.
TGCGCCAGCAGCCAAGTTGGCAGGGGCCCCGGTACGACTGAAGCTTTCTTT
CASSQVGRGPGTTEAFF
>TRBV2|TRBJ1-1|.|.
TGTGCCAGCAGTGCCGGCCCAATAGAAGCTTTCTTT
CASSAGPIEAFF
>TRBV5-1|TRBJ2-3|.|.
TGCGCCAGCAGCCTCGGGACTCTCAAAGATACGCAGTATTTT
CASSLGTLKDTQYF
>TRBV2|TRBJ2-1|once|TRBD1
TGTGCCAGCAGTCGGACAGGGGTTGGTTACAATGAGCAGTTCTTC
CASSRTGVGYNEQFF
>TRBV5-1|TRBJ2-5|once|.
TGCGCCAGCAGCATGGGGGCCCAGAGAACCGTCCAAGAGACCCAGTACTTC
CASSMGAQRTVQETQYF
>TRBV18|TRBJ2-1|.|TRBD2
TGTGCCAGCTCACCACGCGCGGGAGGCCCCTACAATGAGCAGTTCTTC
CASSPRAGGPYNEQFF
>TRBV19|TRBJ1-5|once|TRBD1
TGTGCCAGTAGTATAGTGGGACAGGGGTTCAATCAGCCCCAGCATTTT
CASSIVGQGFNQPQHF
>TRBV10-3|TRBJ1-4|.|TRBD1
TGTGCCATCAGTGAGTCCACAGGGGGAGGCGTTGAAAAACTGTTTTTT
CAISESTGGGVEKLFF
>TRBV2|TRBJ2-7|.|TRBD1
TGTGCCAGCAGTCGCGAGGGACAGGCCTACGAGCAGTACTTC
CASSREGQAYEQYF
>TRBV30|TRBJ1-2|.|.
TGTGCCTGGAGTGTCGCGGGGGGGCAGACCTATGGCTACACCTTC
CAWSVAGGQTYGYTF
>TRBV3-1/TRBV3-2|TRBJ2-7|.|.
TGTGCCAGCAGCCAACTGGGCCCCTACGAGCAGTACTTC
CASSQLGPYEQYF
>TRBV3-1/TRBV3-2|TRBJ2-7|.|.
TGTGCCAGCAGGGGGACTGCGCGGGACTCCTACGAGCAGTACTTC
CASRGTARDSYEQYF
>TRBV19|TRBJ2-7|.|TRBD2
TGTGCCAGTACCAAAGATGGGTGGACTAGCGGCTACGAGCAGTACTTC
CASTKDGWTSGYEQYF
>TRBV5-4|TRBJ2-7|once|.
TGTGCCAGCAGCTTGGAGTTGAGCAGCGAGCAGTACTTC
CASSLELSSEQYF
>TRBV12-3/TRBV12-4|TRBJ2-7|.|.
TGTGCCAGCAGTTACCTCAGGGACGAGCAGTACTTC
CASSYLRDEQYF
>TRBV11-2|TRBJ1-4|.|TRBD1
TGTGCCAGCAGCGCCCAGGGGGCCCGTAATGAAAAACTGTTTTTT
CASSAQGARNEKLFF
>TRBV9|TRBJ1-4|.|TRBD1
TGTGCCAGCAGCGTATCGGGACAGGGAGAAAAACTGTTTTTT
CASSVSGQGEKLFF
>TRBV4-2|TRBJ2-5|.|TRBD2
TGTGCCAGCAGCCAAGATGCTAGCGGGAGTCGAGTGGAGACCCAGTACTTC
CASSQDASGSRVETQYF
>TRBV15|TRBJ2-7|few|.
TGTGCCACCAGCAGAGATCTTGACACTACCTACGAGCAGTACTTC
CATSRDLDTTYEQYF
>TRBV7-2|TRBJ1-5|.|TRBD1
TGTGCCAGCAGCTTCCAGACAGGGGCAAATCAGCCCCAGCATTTT
CASSFQTGANQPQHF
>TRBV6-8|TRBJ2-3|.|.
TGTGCCAGCAACCCCCCAGGGGATACGCAGTATTTT
CASNPPGDTQYF
>TRBV2|TRBJ2-5|.|.
TGTGCCAGCAAGAACCTAGAGACCCAGTACTTC
CASKNLETQYF
>TRBV28|TRBJ1-5|.|.
TGTGCCAGCCGGGATCCGAATCAGCCCCAGCATTTT
CASRDPNQPQHF